This T cell receptor (beta chain) derives from a study of shared clonotypes between healthy human individuals. Study-wide results and limits: Generally, estimated richness proved larger in naive subsets than it did in memory subsets.

Turning to this clone: No antigen is known for it.

The table came from immunoSEQ multiplex PCR; TCRdb's copy has only in-frame clones and leaves some out. Among about 700,000 clones listed, about 92% were seen once. Naive CD8 cells were CD45RO-negative, positively selected for CCR7, excluding terminally differentiated effector memory CD45RA+ cells. Healthy HIV-negative adults without recent acute infections or vaccinations served as donors. Germline V gene data show CDR1 as MNHNS and CDR2 as SASEGT. The V and J ends lost 7 bases and 3 bases respectively, with 13 bases between them. The CDR3 contains 13 residues. This rearrangement joins TRBV6-1 to TRBJ2-7, with D maybe TRBD2 (5 bases). The receptor's source is a man aged 25 to 40 in good health. What was sequenced was naive CD8+ T cells sorted from blood. The CDR3 nucleotides are TGTGCCAGCACCGCCCCTGGGAGCTACGAGCAGTACTTC. Its translation: CASTAPGSYEQYF.